This TCR beta chain was sequenced during a study of identical twins. General study results and limits: Researchers caution that invariant MAIT and iNKT cells could partly confound zero-insertion analyses. Sequences that were beta out-of-frame showed weaker excess twin sharing. Modelling approaches yielded underestimates of out-of-frame TCR alpha sharing between monozygotic twins.

TCRdb redid the calling of the 5' RACE reads with MiXCR, one entry per CDR3 protein. Of about 460,000 distinct CDR3 sequences listed, approximately 15% are singletons. Note on this clonotype: Its antigen is unidentified.

V was trimmed by 4 bases and J by 7 bases, leaving 19 bases between them. The CDR3 totals 16 residues. Germline V CDR1 and CDR2: LGHNA, YSLEER. These data were likewise used in another study, on yellow fever vaccine responses in identical twins. That publication notes: The T cell response to vaccination in identical twins was reportedly partly convergent and partly personalized.

The TCR comes from a woman aged 18-30 years in good health. The chain combines TRBV4-3 with TRBJ2-2; D may be TRBD1 (7 bases). Material for sequencing was CD4+ T cells sorted from blood. Here the CDR3 reads CASSRRQGGSFGELFF. The CDR3 DNA reads TGCGCCAGCAGCCGCCGGCAGGGGGGAAGTTTCGGGGAGCTGTTTTTT.